A selection of T cell receptor beta chains follows, all from one sample in a study of blood T cell repertoires in COVID-19. Sequencing used immunoSEQ multiplex PCR; TCRdb keeps in-frame clones, though not all of them. The sample holds under 85,000 clones, approximately 89% seen once. The sequencing sample was made of peripheral blood. The receptors were sampled from a man between 65 and 85 years old with active or convalescent COVID-19. The CDR3 runs from the conserved cysteine through the conserved F or W. The size of a clone is reported for some rows only, either as once, few or many, or as a class for expanded clones.

v_call clone_size cdr3_aa
TRBV5-1 once CASSLASGAGELFF
TRBV10-3 few CAISGTGLEKLFF
TRBV19 NA CASTQRTATNTEAFF
TRBV10-3 NA CAISDPRGGSSYEQYF
TRBV29-1 NA CSVEEGRGQADTQYF
TRBV7-3 once CASSLSPWAGISTDTQYF
TRBV19 few CASSIAGTENQPQHF
TRBV9 NA CASSVAGGLRGDEQFF
TRBV4-1 NA CASTSEFTGGNYGYTF
TRBV6-2/TRBV6-3 few CASSYSPSGVRPKKLFF
TRBV19 NA CASSPQLEQPQHF
TRBV4-1 once CASSQGPGQYTGELFF
TRBV5-1 NA CASSLVPTGNGETQYF
TRBV5-1 NA CASSRSAESTGELFF
TRBV28 NA CASSWLGGNGELFF
TRBV7-2 NA CASSLQGQGAYEKLFF
TRBV29-1 NA CSVEDRVIYGYTF
TRBV5-6 once CASSLWGHLSNYGYTF
TRBV7-2 NA CASSYSNTEAFF
TRBV9 once CASSSGTGGLNGYTF
TRBV7-2 NA CASSLRGRGNEKLFF
TRBV4-2 NA CASSQRHRVTVDFYGYTF
TRBV4-1 once CASSQRLAGGTDTQYF
TRBV6-6 NA CASRAIQGPYGYTF
TRBV5-1 NA CASSLEPHSSYNSPLHF
TRBV9 NA CASSVGGTRINYGYTF
TRBV28 NA CASSLPGTGTYEQYF
TRBV7-2 NA CASSLQGWNTEAFF
TRBV7-2 once CASSLGSGGEQFF
TRBV5-1 NA CASSLGAGDGYTF
TRBV5-1 NA CASSLEDSGNTIYF
TRBV10-2 NA CASSPRGQGPEEQYF
TRBV4-2 NA CASSQDASGGSETQYF
TRBV5-1 NA CASSLTAGGTGANVLTF
TRBV2 few CASSRQGANTGELFF
TRBV7-2 NA CASNKPGQTFDYGYTF
TRBV19 NA CASSMAAEAFF
TRBV5-1 NA CASSLGTGITYNEQFF
TRBV19 NA CASRTSGGTDTQYF
TRBV11-2 NA CASSERGQYYQETQYF
TRBV7-2 NA CASSLGTNTEAFF
TRBV4-1 NA CASSRIAVNTEAFF
TRBV7-8 NA CASSPGLEAQYF
TRBV6-2/TRBV6-3 NA CASSYSISQGNQPQHF
TRBV4-1 NA CASSQDPWWRGTNTEAFF
TRBV18 once CASSPEDRGLSEQYF
TRBV2 NA CASSVRDRPAGGYTF
TRBV9 NA CASSVAVANTGELFF
TRBV7-8 once CASSLGAQYF
TRBV30 NA CAWNPGGAYETQYF
TRBV5-4 NA CASSPQRGQNYGYTF
TRBV3-1/TRBV3-2 NA CASSQQGTDTQYF
TRBV20-1 once CSASEQSNQPQHF
TRBV7-3 NA CASSPRQQETQYF
TRBV7-3 few CASSSEGQGGNSPLHF